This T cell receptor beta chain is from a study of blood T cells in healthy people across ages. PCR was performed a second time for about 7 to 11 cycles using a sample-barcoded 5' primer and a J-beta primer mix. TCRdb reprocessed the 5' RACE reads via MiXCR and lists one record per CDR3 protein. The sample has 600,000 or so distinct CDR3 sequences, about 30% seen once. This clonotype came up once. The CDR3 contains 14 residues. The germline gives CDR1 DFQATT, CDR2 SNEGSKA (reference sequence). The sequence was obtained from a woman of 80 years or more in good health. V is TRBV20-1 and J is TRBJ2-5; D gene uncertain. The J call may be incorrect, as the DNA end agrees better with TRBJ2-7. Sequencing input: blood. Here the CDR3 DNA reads TGCAGTGCTAGTAGGGCAGCCGACCCTAGCGAGCAGTACTTC. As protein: CSASRAADPSEQYF.